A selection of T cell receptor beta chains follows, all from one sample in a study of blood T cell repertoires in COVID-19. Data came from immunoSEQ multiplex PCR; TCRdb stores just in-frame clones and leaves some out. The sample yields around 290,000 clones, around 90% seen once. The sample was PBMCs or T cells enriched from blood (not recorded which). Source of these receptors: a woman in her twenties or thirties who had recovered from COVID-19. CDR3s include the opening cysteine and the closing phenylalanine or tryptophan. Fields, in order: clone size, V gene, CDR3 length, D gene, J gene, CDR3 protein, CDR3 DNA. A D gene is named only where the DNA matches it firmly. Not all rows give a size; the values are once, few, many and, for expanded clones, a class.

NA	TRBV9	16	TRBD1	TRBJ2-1	CASSVNEGQYYNEQFF	TGTGCCAGCAGCGTTAATGAGGGACAGTACTACAATGAGCAGTTCTTC
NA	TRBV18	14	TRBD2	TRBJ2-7	CASSQTSDSYEQYF	TGTGCCAGCTCACAAACTAGCGACTCCTACGAGCAGTACTTC
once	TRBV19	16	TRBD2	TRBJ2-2	CASSAGTSGYTGELFF	TGTGCCAGTAGTGCAGGGACTAGCGGATACACCGGGGAGCTGTTTTTT
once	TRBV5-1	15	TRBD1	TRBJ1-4	CASSLVTGGNEKLFF	TGCGCCAGCAGCTTGGTGACAGGGGGGAATGAAAAACTGTTTTTT
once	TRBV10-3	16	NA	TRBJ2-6	CAISDRTGTGANVLTF	TGTGCCATCAGTGACCGCACAGGGACCGGGGCCAACGTCCTGACTTTC
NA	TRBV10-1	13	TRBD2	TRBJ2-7	CASSPSGSYEQYF	TGCGCCAGCAGCCCTAGCGGCTCCTACGAGCAGTACTTC
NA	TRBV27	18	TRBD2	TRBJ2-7	CASSLQKGLAGSLYEQYF	TGTGCCAGCAGTTTACAGAAGGGACTAGCGGGATCCCTCTACGAGCAGTACTTC
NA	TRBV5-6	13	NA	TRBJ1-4	CASSKRQNEKLFF	TGTGCCAGCAGCAAAAGACAGAATGAAAAACTGTTTTTT
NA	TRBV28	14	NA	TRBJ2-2	CASSLEANTGELFF	TGTGCCAGCAGTTTAGAGGCGAACACCGGGGAGCTGTTTTTT
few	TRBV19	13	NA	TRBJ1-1	CASGDNRVTEAFF	TGTGCCAGCGGGGATAACAGGGTAACTGAAGCTTTCTTT
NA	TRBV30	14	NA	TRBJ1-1	CAWVGGAMNTEAFF	TGTGCCTGGGTGGGGGGGGCCATGAACACTGAAGCTTTCTTT
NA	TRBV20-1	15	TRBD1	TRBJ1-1	CSASPQTGTNTEAFF	TGCAGTGCTAGTCCACAGACAGGGACGAACACTGAAGCTTTCTTT